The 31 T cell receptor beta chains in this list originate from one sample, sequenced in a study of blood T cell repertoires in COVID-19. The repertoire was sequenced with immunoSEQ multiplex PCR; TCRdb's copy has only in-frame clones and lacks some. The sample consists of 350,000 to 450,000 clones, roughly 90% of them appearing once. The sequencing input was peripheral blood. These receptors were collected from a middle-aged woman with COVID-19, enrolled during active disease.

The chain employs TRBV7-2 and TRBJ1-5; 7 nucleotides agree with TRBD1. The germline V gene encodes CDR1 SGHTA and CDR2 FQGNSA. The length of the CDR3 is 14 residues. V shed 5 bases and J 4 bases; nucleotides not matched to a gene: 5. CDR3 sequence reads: CASSEAGGNQPQHF. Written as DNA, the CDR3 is TGTGCCAGCAGCGAAGCAGGGGGGAATCAGCCCCAGCATTTT.

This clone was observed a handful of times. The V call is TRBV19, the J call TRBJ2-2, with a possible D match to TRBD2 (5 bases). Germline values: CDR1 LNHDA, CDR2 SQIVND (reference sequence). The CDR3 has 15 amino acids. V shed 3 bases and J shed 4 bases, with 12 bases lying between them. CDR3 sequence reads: CASSIGLAGTGELFF. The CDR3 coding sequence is TGTGCCAGTAGTATTGGCCTAGCCGGCACCGGGGAGCTGTTTTTT.

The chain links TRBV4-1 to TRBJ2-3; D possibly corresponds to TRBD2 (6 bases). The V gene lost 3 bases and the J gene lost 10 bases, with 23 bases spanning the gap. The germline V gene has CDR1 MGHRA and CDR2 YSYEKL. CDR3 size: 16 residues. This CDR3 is CASSQVLAESLVPQYF. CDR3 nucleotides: TGCGCCAGCAGCCAGGTTTTAGCGGAGTCCTTGGTGCCGCAGTATTTT.

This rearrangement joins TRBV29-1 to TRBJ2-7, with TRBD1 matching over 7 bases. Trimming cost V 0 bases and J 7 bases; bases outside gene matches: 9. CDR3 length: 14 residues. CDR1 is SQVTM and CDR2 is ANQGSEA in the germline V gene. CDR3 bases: TGCAGCGTTGAAGATCCAGGACAGGTGGGGGAGCAGTACTTC. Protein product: CSVEDPGQVGEQYF.

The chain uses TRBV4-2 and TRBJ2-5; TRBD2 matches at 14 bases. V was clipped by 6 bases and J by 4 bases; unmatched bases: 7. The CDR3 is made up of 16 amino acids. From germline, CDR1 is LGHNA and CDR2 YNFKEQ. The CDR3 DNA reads TGTGCCAGCAGTCCGACTAGCGGGAGGGCCCGAGAGACCCAGTACTTC. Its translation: CASSPTSGRARETQYF.

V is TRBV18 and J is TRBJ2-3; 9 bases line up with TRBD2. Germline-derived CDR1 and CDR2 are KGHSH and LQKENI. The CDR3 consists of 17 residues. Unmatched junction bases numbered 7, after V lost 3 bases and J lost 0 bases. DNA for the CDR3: TGTGCCAGCTCACCCCAGGGACTAGCTATTAGCACAGATACGCAGTATTTT. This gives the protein CASSPQGLAISTDTQYF. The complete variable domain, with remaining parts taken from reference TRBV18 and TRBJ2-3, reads NAGVMQNPRHLVRRRGQEARLRCSPMKGHSHVYWYRQLPEEGLKFMVYLQKENIIDESGMPKERFSAEFPKEGPSILRIQQVVRGDSAAYFCASSPQGLAISTDTQYFGPGTRLTVL.

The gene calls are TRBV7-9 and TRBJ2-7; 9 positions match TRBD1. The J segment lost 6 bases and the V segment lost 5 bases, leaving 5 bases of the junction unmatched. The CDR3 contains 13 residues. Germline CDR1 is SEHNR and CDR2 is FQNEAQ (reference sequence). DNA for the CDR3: TGTGCCAGCAGCCACAGGGGGCGGATCGAGCAGTACTTC. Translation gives CASSHRGRIEQYF.

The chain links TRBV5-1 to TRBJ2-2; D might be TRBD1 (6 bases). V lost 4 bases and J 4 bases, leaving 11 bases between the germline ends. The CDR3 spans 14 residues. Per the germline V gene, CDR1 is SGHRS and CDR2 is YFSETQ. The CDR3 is CASSDQGSTGELFF. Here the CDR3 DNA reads TGCGCCAGCAGCGACCAGGGGAGCACCGGGGAGCTGTTTTTT.

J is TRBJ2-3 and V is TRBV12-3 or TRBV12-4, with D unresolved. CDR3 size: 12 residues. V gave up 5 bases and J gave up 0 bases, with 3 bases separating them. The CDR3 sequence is CASSPSTDTQYF. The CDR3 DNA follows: TGTGCCAGCAGTCCGAGCACAGATACGCAGTATTTT.

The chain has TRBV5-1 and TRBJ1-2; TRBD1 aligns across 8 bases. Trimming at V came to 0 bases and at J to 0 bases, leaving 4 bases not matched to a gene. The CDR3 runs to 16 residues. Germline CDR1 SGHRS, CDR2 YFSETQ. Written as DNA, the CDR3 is TGCGCCAGCAGCTTGGAGGACAGGGCACCTAACTATGGCTACACCTTC. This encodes CASSLEDRAPNYGYTF.

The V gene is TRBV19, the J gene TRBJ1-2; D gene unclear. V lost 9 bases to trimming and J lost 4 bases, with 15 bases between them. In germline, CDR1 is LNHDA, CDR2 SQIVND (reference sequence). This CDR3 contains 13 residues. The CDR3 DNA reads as TGTGCCAGCTCCCAATCGGGTGGCTATGGCTACACCTTC. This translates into CASSQSGGYGYTF.

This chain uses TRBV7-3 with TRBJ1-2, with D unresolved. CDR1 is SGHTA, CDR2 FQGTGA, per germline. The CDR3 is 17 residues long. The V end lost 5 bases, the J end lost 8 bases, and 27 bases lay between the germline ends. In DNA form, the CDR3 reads TGTGCCAGCAGCCCCGCCCCCCCCACGAGGGCGGGTCGGGGCTACACCTTC. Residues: CASSPAPPTRAGRGYTF.

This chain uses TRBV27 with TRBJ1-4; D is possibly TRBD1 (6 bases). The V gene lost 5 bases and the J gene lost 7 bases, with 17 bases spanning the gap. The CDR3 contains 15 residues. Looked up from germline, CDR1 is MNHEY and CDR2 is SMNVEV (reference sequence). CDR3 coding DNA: TGTGCCAGCAGTACGGGGGGCAGAAGGAGTGAAAAACTGTTTTTT. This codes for CASSTGGRRSEKLFF.

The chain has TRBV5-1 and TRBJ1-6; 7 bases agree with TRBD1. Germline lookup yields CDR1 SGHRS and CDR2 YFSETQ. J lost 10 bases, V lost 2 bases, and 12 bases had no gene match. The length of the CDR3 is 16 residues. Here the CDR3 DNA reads TGCGCCAGCAGCTTTGGACAGACAGGGTCTTGGTCACCCCTCCACTTT. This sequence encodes CASSFGQTGSWSPLHF. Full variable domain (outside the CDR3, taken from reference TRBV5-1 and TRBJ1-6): KAGVTQTPRYLIKTRGQQVTLSCSPISGHRSVSWYQQTPGQGLQFLFEYFSETQRNKGNFPGRFSGRQFSNSRSEMNVSTLELGDSALYLCASSFGQTGSWSPLHFGNGTRLTVT.

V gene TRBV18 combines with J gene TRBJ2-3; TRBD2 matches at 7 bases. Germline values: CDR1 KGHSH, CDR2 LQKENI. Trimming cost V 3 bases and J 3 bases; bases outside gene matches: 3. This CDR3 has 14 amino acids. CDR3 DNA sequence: TGTGCCAGCTCACCGAGCGGGGAGACAGATACGCAGTATTTT. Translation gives CASSPSGETDTQYF.

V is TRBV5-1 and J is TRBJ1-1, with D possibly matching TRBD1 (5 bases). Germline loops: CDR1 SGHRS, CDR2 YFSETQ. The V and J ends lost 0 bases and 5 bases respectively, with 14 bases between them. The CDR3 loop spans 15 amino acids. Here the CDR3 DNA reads TGCGCCAGCAGCTTGGTGCAGGGCTCTCGAACTGAAGCTTTCTTT. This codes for CASSLVQGSRTEAFF. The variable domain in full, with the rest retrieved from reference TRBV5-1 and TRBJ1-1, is KAGVTQTPRYLIKTRGQQVTLSCSPISGHRSVSWYQQTPGQGLQFLFEYFSETQRNKGNFPGRFSGRQFSNSRSEMNVSTLELGDSALYLCASSLVQGSRTEAFFGQGTRLTVV.

The CDR3 sequence is CASSELAGAGTDTQYF. The CDR3 region has the DNA TGTGCCAGCAGCGAACTAGCGGGGGCTGGCACAGATACGCAGTATTTT. This sequence joins TRBV9 and TRBJ2-3; 11 bases align to TRBD2. V shed 3 bases and J 1 base; nucleotides not matched to a gene: 4. The CDR3 runs to 16 residues. The germline CDR1 and CDR2 sequences are SGDLS and YYNGEE.

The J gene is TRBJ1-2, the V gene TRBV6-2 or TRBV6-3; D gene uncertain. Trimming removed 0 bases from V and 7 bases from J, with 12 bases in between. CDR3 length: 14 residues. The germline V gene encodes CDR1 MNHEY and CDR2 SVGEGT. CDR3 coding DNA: TGTGCCAGCAGTTACTCGATTTCGGGGTTTGGCTACACCTTC. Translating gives CASSYSISGFGYTF.

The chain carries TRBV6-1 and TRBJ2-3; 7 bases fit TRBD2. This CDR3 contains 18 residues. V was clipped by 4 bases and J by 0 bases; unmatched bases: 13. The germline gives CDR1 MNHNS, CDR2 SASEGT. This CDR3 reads CASSAFRSSGPSTDTQYF. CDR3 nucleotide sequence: TGTGCCAGCAGTGCTTTTAGATCTAGCGGCCCGAGCACAGATACGCAGTATTTT.

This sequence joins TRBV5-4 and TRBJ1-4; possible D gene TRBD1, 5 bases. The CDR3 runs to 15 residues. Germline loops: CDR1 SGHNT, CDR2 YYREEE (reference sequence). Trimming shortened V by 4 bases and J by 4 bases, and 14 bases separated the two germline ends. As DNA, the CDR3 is TGTGCCAGCAGCACCGCAGGGTACGGTAATGAAAAACTGTTTTTT. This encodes CASSTAGYGNEKLFF.

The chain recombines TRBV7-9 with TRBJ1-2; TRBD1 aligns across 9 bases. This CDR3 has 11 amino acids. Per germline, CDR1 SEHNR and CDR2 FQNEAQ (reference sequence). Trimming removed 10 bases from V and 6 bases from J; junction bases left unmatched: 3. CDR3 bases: TGTGCCACCAGGACAGGGGATGGCTACACCTTC. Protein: CATRTGDGYTF.

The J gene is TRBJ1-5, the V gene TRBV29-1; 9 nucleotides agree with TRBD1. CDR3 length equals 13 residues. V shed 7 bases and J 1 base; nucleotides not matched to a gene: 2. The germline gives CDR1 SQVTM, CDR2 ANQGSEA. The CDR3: CSAGQGSNQPQHF. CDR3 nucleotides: TGCAGCGCCGGACAGGGGAGCAATCAGCCCCAGCATTTT.

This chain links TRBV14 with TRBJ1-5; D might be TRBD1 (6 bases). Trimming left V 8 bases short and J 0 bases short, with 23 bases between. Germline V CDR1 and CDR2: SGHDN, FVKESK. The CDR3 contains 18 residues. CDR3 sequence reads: CASPGRGPTDYSNQPQHF. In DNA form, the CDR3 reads TGTGCCAGCCCAGGCAGGGGCCCAACTGACTATAGCAATCAGCCCCAGCATTTT.

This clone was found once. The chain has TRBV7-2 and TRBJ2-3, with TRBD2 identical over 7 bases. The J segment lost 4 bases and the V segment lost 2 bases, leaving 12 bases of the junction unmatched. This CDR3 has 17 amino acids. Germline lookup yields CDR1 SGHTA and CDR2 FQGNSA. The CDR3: CASSLMLAGELADTQYF. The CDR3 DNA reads TGTGCCAGCAGCTTAATGCTTGCGGGAGAACTGGCAGATACGCAGTATTTT.

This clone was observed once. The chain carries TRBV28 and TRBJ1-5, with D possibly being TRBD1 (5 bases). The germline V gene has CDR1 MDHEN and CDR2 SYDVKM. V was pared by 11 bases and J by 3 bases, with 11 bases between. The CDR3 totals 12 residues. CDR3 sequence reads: CAAAGLNQPQHF. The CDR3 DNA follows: TGTGCCGCTGCGGGGCTCAATCAGCCCCAGCATTTT. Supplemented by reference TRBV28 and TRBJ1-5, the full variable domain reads DVKVTQSSRYLVKRTGEKVFLECVQDMDHENMFWYRQDPGLGLRLIYFSYDVKMKEKGDIPEGYSVSREKKERFSLILESASTNQTSMYLCAAAGLNQPQHFGDGTRLSIL.

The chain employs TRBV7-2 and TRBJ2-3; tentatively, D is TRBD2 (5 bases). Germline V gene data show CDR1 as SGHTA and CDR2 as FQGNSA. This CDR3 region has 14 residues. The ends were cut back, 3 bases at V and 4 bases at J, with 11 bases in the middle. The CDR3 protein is CASSFEASPDTQYF. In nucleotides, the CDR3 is TGTGCCAGCAGCTTCGAAGCTAGCCCAGATACGCAGTATTTT.

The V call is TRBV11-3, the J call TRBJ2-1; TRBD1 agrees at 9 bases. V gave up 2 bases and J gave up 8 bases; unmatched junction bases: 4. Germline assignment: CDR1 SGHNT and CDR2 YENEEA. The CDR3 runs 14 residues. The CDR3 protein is CASSLWDRVDEQFF. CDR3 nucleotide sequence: TGTGCCAGCAGCTTATGGGACAGGGTCGATGAGCAGTTCTTC.

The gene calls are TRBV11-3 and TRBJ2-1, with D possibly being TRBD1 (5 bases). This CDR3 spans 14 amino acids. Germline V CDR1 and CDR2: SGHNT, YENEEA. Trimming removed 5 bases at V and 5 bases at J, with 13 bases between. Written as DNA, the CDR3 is TGTGCCAGCAGCCCGATAGGCAGGGACAATGAGCAGTTCTTC. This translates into CASSPIGRDNEQFF.

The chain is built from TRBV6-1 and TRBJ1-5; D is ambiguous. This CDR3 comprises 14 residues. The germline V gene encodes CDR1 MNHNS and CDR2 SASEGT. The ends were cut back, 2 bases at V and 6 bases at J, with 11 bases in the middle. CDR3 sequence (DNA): TGTGCCAGCAGTGAATTTAGCGGGATTCAGCCCCAGCATTTT. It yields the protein CASSEFSGIQPQHF.

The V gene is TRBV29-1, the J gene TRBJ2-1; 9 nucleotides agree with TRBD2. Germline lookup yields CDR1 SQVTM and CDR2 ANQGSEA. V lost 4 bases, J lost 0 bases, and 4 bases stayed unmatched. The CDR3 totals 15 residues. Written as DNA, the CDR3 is TGCAGCGTTGTAAGCGGGGGGAGCTCCTACAATGAGCAGTTCTTC. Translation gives CSVVSGGSSYNEQFF.

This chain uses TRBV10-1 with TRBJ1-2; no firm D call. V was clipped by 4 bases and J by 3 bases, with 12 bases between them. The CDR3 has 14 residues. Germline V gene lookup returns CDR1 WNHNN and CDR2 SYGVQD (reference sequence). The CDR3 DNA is TGCGCCAGCAGTGTTTATTATATTGACTATGGCTACACCTTC. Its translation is CASSVYYIDYGYTF.